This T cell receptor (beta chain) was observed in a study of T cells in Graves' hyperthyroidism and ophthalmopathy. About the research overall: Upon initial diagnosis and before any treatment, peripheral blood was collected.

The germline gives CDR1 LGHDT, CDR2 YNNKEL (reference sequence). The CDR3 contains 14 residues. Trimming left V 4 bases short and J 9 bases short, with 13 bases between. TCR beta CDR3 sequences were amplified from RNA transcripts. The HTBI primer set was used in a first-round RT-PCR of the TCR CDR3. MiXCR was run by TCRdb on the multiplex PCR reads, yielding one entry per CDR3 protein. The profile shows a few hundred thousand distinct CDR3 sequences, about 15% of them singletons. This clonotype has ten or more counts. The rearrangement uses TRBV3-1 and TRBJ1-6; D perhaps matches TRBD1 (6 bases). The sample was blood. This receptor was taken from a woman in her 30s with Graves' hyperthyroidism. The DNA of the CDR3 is TGTGCCAGCAGCCCCCGGGACACTGGTTCACCCCTCCACTTT. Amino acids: CASSPRDTGSPLHF.